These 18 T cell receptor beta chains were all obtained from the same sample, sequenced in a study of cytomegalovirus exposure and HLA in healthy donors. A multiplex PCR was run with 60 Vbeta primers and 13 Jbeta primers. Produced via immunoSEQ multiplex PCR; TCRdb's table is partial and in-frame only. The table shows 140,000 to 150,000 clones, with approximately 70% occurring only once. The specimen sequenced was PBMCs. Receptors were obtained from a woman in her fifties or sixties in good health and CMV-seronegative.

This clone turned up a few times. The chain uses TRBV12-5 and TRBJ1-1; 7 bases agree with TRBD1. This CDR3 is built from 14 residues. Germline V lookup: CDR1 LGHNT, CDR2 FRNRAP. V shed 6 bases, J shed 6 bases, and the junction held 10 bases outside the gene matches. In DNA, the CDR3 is TGTGCTAGTGGCGGGGACAGCAACCTACCTGAAGCTTTCTTT. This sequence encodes CASGGDSNLPEAFF.

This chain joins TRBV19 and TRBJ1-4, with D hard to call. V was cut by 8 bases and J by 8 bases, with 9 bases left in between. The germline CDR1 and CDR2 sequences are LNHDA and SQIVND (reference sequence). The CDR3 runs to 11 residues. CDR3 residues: CASRMAEKLFF. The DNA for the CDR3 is TGTGCCAGTCGCATGGCCGAAAAACTGTTTTTT.

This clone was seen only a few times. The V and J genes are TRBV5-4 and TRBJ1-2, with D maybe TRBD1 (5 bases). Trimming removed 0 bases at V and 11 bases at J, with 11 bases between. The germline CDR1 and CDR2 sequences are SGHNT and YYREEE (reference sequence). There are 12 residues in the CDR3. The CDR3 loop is CASSLEQDPYTF. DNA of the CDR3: TGTGCCAGCAGCTTGGAACAGGACCCTTACACCTTC.

The DNA for the CDR3 is TGTGCCAGCAGTGCGAGCGGGGGGGCCCGCGAGCAGTACTTC. Translated: CASSASGGAREQYF. The chain uses TRBV27 and TRBJ2-7; 10 bases are a match to TRBD2. V was pared by 5 bases and J by 6 bases, with 7 bases of the junction left unmatched. Germline V gene lookup returns CDR1 MNHEY and CDR2 SMNVEV (reference sequence). The CDR3 has 14 amino acids.

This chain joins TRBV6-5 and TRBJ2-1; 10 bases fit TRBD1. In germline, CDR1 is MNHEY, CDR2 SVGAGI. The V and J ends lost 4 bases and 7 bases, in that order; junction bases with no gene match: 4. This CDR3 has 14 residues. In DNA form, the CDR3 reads TGTGCCAGCAGTTCCGAGGGACAGGGGAATGAGCAGTTCTTC. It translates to CASSSEGQGNEQFF.

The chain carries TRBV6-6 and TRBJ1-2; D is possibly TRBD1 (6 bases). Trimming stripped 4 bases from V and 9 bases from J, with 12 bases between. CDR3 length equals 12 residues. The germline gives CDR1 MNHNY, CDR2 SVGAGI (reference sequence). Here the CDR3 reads CASSSDRLSYTF. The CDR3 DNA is TGTGCCAGCAGTTCCGACAGGCTTAGCTACACCTTC.

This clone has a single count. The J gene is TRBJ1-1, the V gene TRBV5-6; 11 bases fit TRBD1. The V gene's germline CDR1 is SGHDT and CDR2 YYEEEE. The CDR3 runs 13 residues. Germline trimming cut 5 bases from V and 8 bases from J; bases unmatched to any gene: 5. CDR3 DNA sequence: TGTGCCAGCAGTAGGGACAGGGGGGCCGAAGCTTTCTTT. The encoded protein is CASSRDRGAEAFF.

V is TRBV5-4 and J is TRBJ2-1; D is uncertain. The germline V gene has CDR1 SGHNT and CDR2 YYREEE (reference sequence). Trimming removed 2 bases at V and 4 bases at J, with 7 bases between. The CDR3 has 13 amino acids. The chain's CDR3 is CASSLIGYNEQFF. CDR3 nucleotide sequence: TGTGCCAGCAGCTTAATCGGTTACAATGAGCAGTTCTTC.

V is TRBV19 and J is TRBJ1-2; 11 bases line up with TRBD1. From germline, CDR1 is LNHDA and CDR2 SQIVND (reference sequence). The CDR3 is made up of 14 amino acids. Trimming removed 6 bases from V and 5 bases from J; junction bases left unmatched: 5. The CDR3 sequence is CASRKGQGVYGYTF. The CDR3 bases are TGTGCCAGTAGGAAGGGACAGGGGGTGTATGGCTACACCTTC.

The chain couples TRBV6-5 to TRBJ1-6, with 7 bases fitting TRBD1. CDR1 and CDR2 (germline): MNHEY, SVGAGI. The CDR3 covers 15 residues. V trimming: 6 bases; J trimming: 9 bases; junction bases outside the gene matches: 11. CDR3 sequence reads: CASRGPDRAGSPLHF. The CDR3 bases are TGTGCCAGCAGAGGACCTGACAGGGCGGGTTCACCCCTCCACTTT.

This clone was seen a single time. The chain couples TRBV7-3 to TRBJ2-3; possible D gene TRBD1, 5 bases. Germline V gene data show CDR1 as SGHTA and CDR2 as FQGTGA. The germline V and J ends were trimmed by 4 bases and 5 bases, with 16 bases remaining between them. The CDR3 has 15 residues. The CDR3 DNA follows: TGTGCCAGCAGCTCCGGGCTAGGGGCCGTAGATACGCAGTATTTT. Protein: CASSSGLGAVDTQYF.

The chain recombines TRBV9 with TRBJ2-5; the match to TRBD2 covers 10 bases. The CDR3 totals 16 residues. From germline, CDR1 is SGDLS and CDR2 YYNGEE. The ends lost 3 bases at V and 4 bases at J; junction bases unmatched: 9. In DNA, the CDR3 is TGTGCCAGCAGCGGGAGCGGGGGGGGTAGAAGAGAGACCCAGTACTTC. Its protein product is CASSGSGGGRRETQYF.

The chain's CDR3 is CASNTSLGQGPLNQPQHF. CDR3 in DNA: TGCGCCAGCAACACAAGCTTGGGACAGGGCCCCCTTAATCAGCCCCAGCATTTT. The chain couples TRBV23-1 to TRBJ1-5; 9 nucleotides agree with TRBD1. TRBV23-1 is an ORF; its function is uncertain. CDR3 length: 18 amino acids. J was trimmed by 4 bases and V by 7 bases; bases with no gene match: 17.

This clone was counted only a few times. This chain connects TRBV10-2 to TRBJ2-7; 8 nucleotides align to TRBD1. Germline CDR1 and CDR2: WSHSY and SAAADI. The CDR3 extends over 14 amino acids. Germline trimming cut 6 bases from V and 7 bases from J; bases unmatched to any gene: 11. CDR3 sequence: CASSLRQGSWEQYF. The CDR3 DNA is TGCGCCAGCAGCCTACGACAGGGGAGCTGGGAGCAGTACTTC.

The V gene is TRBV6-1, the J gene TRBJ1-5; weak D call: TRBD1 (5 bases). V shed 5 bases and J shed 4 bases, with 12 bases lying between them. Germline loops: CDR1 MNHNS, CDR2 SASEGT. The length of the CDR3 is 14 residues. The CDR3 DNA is TGTGCCAGCAGTCCCCAGGGTCGTAATCAGCCCCAGCATTTT. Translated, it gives CASSPQGRNQPQHF.

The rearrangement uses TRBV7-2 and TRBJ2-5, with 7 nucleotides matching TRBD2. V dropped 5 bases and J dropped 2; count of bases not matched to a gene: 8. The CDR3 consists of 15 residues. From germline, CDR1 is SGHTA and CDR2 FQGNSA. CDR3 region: CASSLRGTGQETQYF. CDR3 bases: TGTGCCAGCAGCCTGCGGGGGACGGGACAAGAGACCCAGTACTTC.

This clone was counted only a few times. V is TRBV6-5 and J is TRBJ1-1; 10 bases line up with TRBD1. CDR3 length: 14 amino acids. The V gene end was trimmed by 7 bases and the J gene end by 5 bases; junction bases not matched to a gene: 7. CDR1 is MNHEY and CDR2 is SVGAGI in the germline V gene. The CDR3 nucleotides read TGTGCCAGCAACCCGGGACAGGGGCGGACTGAAGCTTTCTTT. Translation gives CASNPGQGRTEAFF.

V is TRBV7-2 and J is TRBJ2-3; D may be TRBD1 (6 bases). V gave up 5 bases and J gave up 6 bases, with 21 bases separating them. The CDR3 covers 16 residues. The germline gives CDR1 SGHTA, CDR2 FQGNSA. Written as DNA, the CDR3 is TGTGCCAGCAGCCCTCAACTCCCCAGGGGCGTCGATACGCAGTATTTT. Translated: CASSPQLPRGVDTQYF. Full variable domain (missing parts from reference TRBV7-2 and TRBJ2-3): GAGVSQSPSNKVTEKGKDVELRCDPISGHTALYWYRQSLGQGLEFLIYFQGNSAPDKSGLPSDRFSAERTGGSVSTLTIQRTQQEDSAVYLCASSPQLPRGVDTQYFGPGTRLTVL.